This passage covers 27 T cell receptor beta chains from one sample sequenced in a study of cytomegalovirus exposure and HLA in healthy donors. The PCR employed 60 Vbeta primers together with 13 Jbeta primers. Method: immunoSEQ multiplex PCR; TCRdb's copy keeps in-frame clones and lacks some. In the table there are approximately 140,000 clones, about four fifths of which are singletons. Source material: PBMCs. All receptors come from a woman in her 40s in good health and CMV-seropositive.

This clone was seen only a few times. V gene TRBV11-2 combines with J gene TRBJ2-1; TRBD1 agrees at 10 bases. Germline CDR1 and CDR2: SGHAT and FQNNGV. The CDR3 length is 13 residues. After removal of 5 bases from V and 9 bases from J, the junction contained 4 bases not matched to a gene. For the CDR3, the DNA is TGTGCCAGCAGCGCCAGGGACAGGGGTGAGCAGTTCTTC. It yields the protein CASSARDRGEQFF.

This chain uses TRBV6-4 with TRBJ1-4; D remains ambiguous. The germline V gene has CDR1 MRHNA and CDR2 SNTAGT. V lost 8 bases to trimming and J lost 4 bases, with 17 bases between them. The CDR3 has 15 amino acids. The CDR3 DNA is TGTGCCAGCCGACGGGTCGCTCTCGATAATGAAAAACTGTTTTTT. This gives the protein CASRRVALDNEKLFF.

This rearrangement joins TRBV5-1 to TRBJ2-5, with TRBD2 matching 9 bases. The end of the DNA aligns better with TRBJ2-7, so the J call may be wrong. The CDR3 consists of 14 residues. Germline V lookup: CDR1 SGHRS, CDR2 YFSETQ. CDR3 nucleotides: TGCGCCAGCAGCACCGGGACTAGCACCTACGAGCAGTACTTC. Translated, it gives CASSTGTSTYEQYF.

This clone was seen just once. The same CDR3 can be traced to other DNA sequences in this sample. CDR3 protein: CASSRTSSYEQYF. CDR3 nucleotide sequence: TGCGCCAGCAGCCGTACCAGCTCCTACGAGCAGTACTTC. This chain joins TRBV4-1 and TRBJ2-7, with D unresolved. V lost 4 bases and J lost 0, with 7 bases in between. The CDR3 has 13 amino acids. Germline CDR1 MGHRA, CDR2 YSYEKL.

V usage is TRBV15 and J usage is TRBJ1-3; a possible D gene is TRBD1 (6 bases). Trimming pared 6 bases from V and 0 bases from J, leaving 6 bases between. In germline, CDR1 is LNHNV, CDR2 YYDKDF (reference sequence). This CDR3 has 13 amino acids. CDR3 region: CATRDSSGNTIYF. Written as DNA, the CDR3 is TGTGCCACCAGGGACAGCTCTGGAAACACCATATATTTT.

The chain joins TRBV27 to TRBJ2-3; weak D call: TRBD1 (5 bases). The CDR3 runs 15 residues. Germline-derived CDR1 and CDR2 are MNHEY and SMNVEV (reference sequence). V lost 5 bases and J lost 5, with 17 bases in between. The CDR3 nucleotides are TGTGCCAGCAGTGGCTTAGGGGTCCTTAGAGATACGCAGTATTTT. Its protein product is CASSGLGVLRDTQYF.

The genes are TRBV11-1 and TRBJ2-7; D might be TRBD2 (6 bases). CDR1 is SGHAT, CDR2 FQDESV, per germline (reference sequence). With 2 bases removed from V and 6 bases from J, the gap between germline ends came to 11 bases. The CDR3 runs 13 residues. This CDR3 is CASSLLVGGEQYF. The CDR3 DNA reads as TGTGCCAGCAGCTTATTGGTGGGGGGCGAGCAGTACTTC.

This clone was recorded only once. This chain connects TRBV7-9 to TRBJ1-6; D unclear. Germline loops: CDR1 SEHNR, CDR2 FQNEAQ (reference sequence). V lost 5 bases to trimming and J lost 7 bases, with 9 bases between them. The CDR3 extends over 13 amino acids. CDR3 DNA sequence: TGTGCCAGCAGCCCCCAGTTCAATTCACCCCTCCACTTT. It specifies CASSPQFNSPLHF.

V is TRBV29-1 and J is TRBJ2-1; 11 bases are a match to TRBD2. The J segment lost 0 bases and the V segment lost 3 bases, leaving 7 bases of the junction unmatched. Germline CDR1 and CDR2: SQVTM and ANQGSEA. The CDR3 runs 17 residues. The CDR3 DNA reads as TGCAGCGTTGAGGGGACTAGCGGAATGAGCTCCTACAATGAGCAGTTCTTC. The encoded protein is CSVEGTSGMSSYNEQFF.

The rearrangement links TRBV19 to TRBJ1-1, with TRBD1 identical over 8 bases. V was clipped by 5 bases and J by 4 bases; unmatched bases: 12. Germline values: CDR1 LNHDA, CDR2 SQIVND (reference sequence). This CDR3 is 16 amino acids long. The CDR3 reads CASSSTGTGWTTEAFF. The CDR3 DNA reads TGTGCCAGTAGTTCTACCGGGACAGGATGGACCACTGAAGCTTTCTTT. Complete variable domain (other parts from reference TRBV19 and TRBJ1-1): DGGITQSPKYLFRKEGQNVTLSCEQNLNHDAMYWYRQDPGQGLRLIYYSQIVNDFQKGDIAEGYSVSREKKESFPLTVTSAQKNPTAFYLCASSSTGTGWTTEAFFGQGTRLTVV.

This clone occurred a few times. V usage is TRBV2 and J usage is TRBJ2-5, with 8 bases aligning to TRBD2. The CDR3 extends over 15 amino acids. The trim removed 6 bases at V and 2 bases at J, leaving 8 bases unmatched. Germline V gives CDR1 SNHLY, CDR2 FYNNEI. The CDR3, as DNA: TGTGCCAGCAGGAGAAGTACTAGCGGTCAAGAGACCCAGTACTTC. It encodes CASRRSTSGQETQYF.

The sample holds a few counts of this clone. The rearrangement joins TRBV7-2 to TRBJ1-2; D gene uncertain. The CDR3 loop spans 16 amino acids. The V end was cut by 2 bases, the J end by 4 bases, with 17 bases between. Germline CDR1 reads SGHTA; CDR2 reads FQGNSA. This chain's CDR3 is CASSLNEVTLFYGYTF. CDR3 DNA: TGTGCCAGCAGCTTAAACGAGGTTACTCTCTTCTATGGCTACACCTTC.

The V and J genes are TRBV25-1 and TRBJ1-6; no firm D call. Germline V CDR1 and CDR2: MGHDK, SYGVNS. The CDR3 consists of 14 residues. V was trimmed by 3 bases and J by 9 bases, leaving 12 bases between them. The CDR3 spells CASSDLPSPSPLHF. CDR3 nucleotides: TGTGCCAGCAGTGACCTCCCCTCCCCTTCACCCCTCCACTTT.

The rearrangement links TRBV18 to TRBJ2-7; 9 bases map to TRBD1. Germline lookup yields CDR1 KGHSH and CDR2 LQKENI. V lost 6 bases and J lost 0; bases outside the gene matches: 12. The CDR3 runs to 17 residues. In DNA form, the CDR3 reads TGTGCCAGCTCCCTAAGTTTTGGGACAGGGAGCTCCTACGAGCAGTACTTC. This gives the protein CASSLSFGTGSSYEQYF.

This clone was seen just once. The chain joins TRBV15 to TRBJ2-4; the D is unclear. The germline CDR1 and CDR2 sequences are LNHNV and YYDKDF (reference sequence). V dropped 5 bases and J dropped 7 bases, with 9 bases sitting between them. This CDR3 has 12 residues. For the CDR3, the DNA is TGTGCCACCAGCCCCTCTTTCAACATTCAGTACTTC. Its protein product is CATSPSFNIQYF.

V is TRBV29-1 and J is TRBJ2-7, with TRBD1 identical over 10 bases. Trimming took 0 bases from V and 3 from J; bases not matched to a gene: 5. The CDR3 is 15 residues long. CDR1 and CDR2 (germline): SQVTM, ANQGSEA. Here the CDR3 DNA reads TGCAGCGTTGAAGAACGGGACAGGGGTATCTACGAGCAGTACTTC. As protein: CSVEERDRGIYEQYF.

CDR3 sequence reads: CASREGGGINEQFF. The CDR3 nucleotides are TGTGCCAGCAGGGAGGGTGGCGGGATCAATGAGCAGTTCTTC. This chain uses TRBV7-2 with TRBJ2-1; possibly TRBD2 for D (6 bases). The CDR3 runs 14 residues. The ends were cut back, 6 bases at V and 6 bases at J, with 15 bases in the middle. Germline V gene data show CDR1 as SGHTA and CDR2 as FQGNSA.

The CDR3 coding sequence is TGTGCCAGCAGTGGGGGAGGGCGGAAACGCTACGAGCAGTACTTC. Translating gives CASSGGGRKRYEQYF. The V call is TRBV6-6, the J call TRBJ2-7; 7 positions agree with TRBD2. V gave up 5 bases and J gave up 3 bases; unmatched junction bases: 10. CDR3 size: 15 residues. Germline V CDR1 and CDR2: MNHNY, SVGAGI (reference sequence).

The genes are TRBV7-8 and TRBJ2-1; 13 positions agree with TRBD2. V dropped 6 bases and J dropped 7; count of bases not matched to a gene: 9. The CDR3 spans 16 residues. Germline V gene lookup returns CDR1 SGHVS and CDR2 FQNEAQ. The CDR3 DNA follows: TGTGCCAGCAGGGGTACTAGCGGGAGGGCCAGTAATGAGCAGTTCTTC. Protein: CASRGTSGRASNEQFF. Full variable domain (missing parts from reference TRBV7-8 and TRBJ2-1): GAGVSQSPRYKVAKRGQDVALRCDPISGHVSLFWYQQALGQGPEFLTYFQNEAQLDKSGLPSDRFFAERPEGSVSTLKIQRTQQEDSAVYLCASRGTSGRASNEQFFGPGTRLTVL.

The gene calls are TRBV19 and TRBJ2-5; TRBD1 aligns across 9 bases. Germline assignment: CDR1 LNHDA and CDR2 SQIVND (reference sequence). V trimming: 4 bases; J trimming: 5 bases; junction bases outside the gene matches: 8. CDR3 length: 15 residues. CDR3 coding DNA: TGTGCCAGTAGTAAAGTTTGGACAGGGGAGGAGACCCAGTACTTC. It yields the protein CASSKVWTGEETQYF.

The chain joins TRBV13 to TRBJ1-1, with D hard to call. The germline V gene has CDR1 PRHDT and CDR2 FYEKMQ (reference sequence). The V end lost 7 bases, the J end lost 1 base, and 13 bases lay between the germline ends. The CDR3 consists of 14 residues. CDR3 sequence reads: CASTPSGWNTEAFF. The CDR3 DNA sequence: TGTGCCAGCACCCCTAGTGGGTGGAACACTGAAGCTTTCTTT.

The genes are TRBV7-9 and TRBJ2-5; possibly TRBD1 for D (5 bases). TRBJ2-7 explains the end of the DNA better; the J call may be wrong. The CDR3 totals 15 residues. Germline V lookup: CDR1 SEHNR, CDR2 FQNEAQ (reference sequence). This CDR3 reads CASSLVVGAPYEQYF. The DNA of the CDR3 is TGTGCCAGCAGCTTAGTGGTAGGGGCCCCCTACGAGCAGTACTTC.

A few counts support this clone. The chain carries TRBV5-6 and TRBJ2-1, with TRBD2 identical over 10 bases. The ends lost 6 bases at V and 6 bases at J; junction bases unmatched: 15. The CDR3 has 17 residues. Germline V gene data show CDR1 as SGHDT and CDR2 as YYEEEE. CDR3 region: CASTYLTRTSGPNEQFF. CDR3 nucleotide sequence: TGTGCCAGCACCTATTTAACTAGGACTAGCGGACCCAATGAGCAGTTCTTC.

The V and J genes are TRBV5-1 and TRBJ2-7; TRBD1 matches at 8 bases. V was pared by 3 bases and J by 1 base, with 3 bases of the junction left unmatched. The CDR3 consists of 14 residues. Germline V gene sequence: CDR1 SGHRS, CDR2 YFSETQ. The CDR3 nucleotides read TGCGCCAGCAGCTCACAGGGGGAGTCCTACGAGCAGTACTTC. It translates to CASSSQGESYEQYF.

The chain combines TRBV5-1 with TRBJ2-5, with D hard to call. With 4 bases removed from V and 5 bases from J, the gap between germline ends came to 9 bases. The germline V gene has CDR1 SGHRS and CDR2 YFSETQ. The CDR3 is made up of 12 amino acids. CDR3 sequence (DNA): TGCGCCAGCAGCCGTACATCGGAGACCCAGTACTTC. Translating gives CASSRTSETQYF.

There are a few counts of this clone. The J gene is TRBJ2-7, the V gene TRBV7-9; D is uncertain. This CDR3 region has 14 residues. Per the germline V gene, CDR1 is SEHNR and CDR2 is FQNEAQ (reference sequence). Trimming pared 4 bases from V and 0 bases from J, leaving 10 bases between. DNA for the CDR3: TGTGCCAGCAGCTCAGGCCGGAACTCCTACGAGCAGTACTTC. Translating gives CASSSGRNSYEQYF.

The chain links TRBV6-5 to TRBJ2-3; D might be TRBD1 (5 bases). This CDR3 spans 15 amino acids. V was trimmed by 5 bases and J by 3 bases, leaving 15 bases between them. Germline V gene lookup returns CDR1 MNHEY and CDR2 SVGAGI. The CDR3 region is CASSAGMWLTDTQYF. The CDR3 DNA is TGTGCCAGCAGTGCAGGGATGTGGTTGACAGATACGCAGTATTTT.